What follows are 16 T cell receptor beta chains derived from one specimen sequenced in a study of graft-versus-host responses after intestinal transplantation. The protocol was immunoSEQ multiplex PCR, while the TCRdb copy is restricted to in-frame clones and leaves out a portion. The sample records over 120,000 clones, 92% being singletons. These TCRs are of unknown antigen specificity. The material was unstimulated CD4+ T cells sorted from spleen or lymph node cells, obtained before intestinal transplant. The receptors here all came from a human donor who received an intestinal transplant.

This clone was counted a single time. The rearrangement joins TRBV7-3 to TRBJ2-7; 10 bases map to TRBD2. Germline-derived CDR1 and CDR2 are SGHTA and FQGTGA. The CDR3 totals 18 residues. J was trimmed by 2 bases and V by 5 bases; bases with no gene match: 15. CDR3 region: CASSPIPTSGITPYEQYF. Here the CDR3 DNA reads TGTGCCAGCAGCCCAATACCAACTAGCGGGATCACCCCCTACGAGCAGTACTTC.

This clone showed up just a few times. The chain uses TRBV6-1 and TRBJ2-5; TRBD2 might be the D (5 bases). Trimming removed 0 bases at V and 5 bases at J, with 22 bases between. The length of the CDR3 is 18 residues. Germline CDR1 and CDR2: MNHNS and SASEGT. The chain's CDR3 is CASSEARVARASWETQYF. The CDR3 DNA follows: TGTGCCAGCAGTGAAGCGAGGGTAGCGCGGGCCTCGTGGGAGACCCAGTACTTC.

This sequence joins TRBV4-3 and TRBJ2-5, with TRBD2 as a possible D gene (5 bases). The DNA end is a closer match to TRBJ2-7, so the J assignment may be wrong. Germline V gene sequence: CDR1 LGHNA, CDR2 YSLEER. The CDR3 covers 18 residues. The CDR3 here is CASSQAPASGSTRYEQYF. The DNA of the CDR3 is TGCGCCAGCAGCCAAGCCCCCGCGAGCGGTTCTACCCGCTACGAGCAGTACTTC.

The chain is built from TRBV6-1 and TRBJ2-1, with a tentative D call TRBD1 (6 bases). The ends were cut back, 11 bases at V and 7 bases at J, with 18 bases in the middle. From germline, CDR1 is MNHNS and CDR2 SASEGT. The CDR3 sequence is 13 residues long. The CDR3 coding sequence is TGTGCCGCAGGGGAGTTCGGTGGGAATGAGCAGTTCTTC. This encodes CAAGEFGGNEQFF.

The chain recombines TRBV19 with TRBJ2-1; D perhaps matches TRBD2 (5 bases). Trimming took off 6 bases at V and 7 bases at J, with 25 bases between the two ends. There are 17 residues in the CDR3. Germline-derived CDR1 and CDR2 are LNHDA and SQIVND (reference sequence). CDR3 sequence (DNA): TGTGCCAGTAGCCTTAACCCAGAGGGAGTAATCATAAATGAGCAGTTCTTC. Its translation is CASSLNPEGVIINEQFF.

The chain joins TRBV7-6 to TRBJ1-4; unclear D gene. V was cut by 3 bases and J by 5 bases, with 13 bases left in between. The CDR3 runs 15 residues. Per the germline V gene, CDR1 is SGHVS and CDR2 is FNYEAQ. The CDR3 here is CASSFGPSANEKLFF. Here the CDR3 DNA reads TGTGCCAGCAGCTTCGGGCCGTCTGCAAATGAAAAACTGTTTTTT.

The chain has TRBV27 and TRBJ1-1; the D is unclear. The CDR3 covers 15 residues. Germline CDR1 and CDR2: MNHEY and SMNVEV (reference sequence). V lost 5 bases and J lost 0, with 13 bases in between. CDR3 in amino acids: CASSLRTMMNTEAFF. The CDR3 bases are TGTGCCAGCAGTCTACGGACGATGATGAACACTGAAGCTTTCTTT.

The chain recombines TRBV4-2 with TRBJ2-3; D may correspond to TRBD1 or TRBD2 (6 bases each). The CDR3 length is 16 residues. Germline V CDR1 and CDR2: LGHNA, YNFKEQ. V was cut by 1 base and J by 2 bases, with 13 bases left in between. In DNA form, the CDR3 reads TGTGCCAGCAGCCAAGCGCCGAGGGGGGCCACAGATACGCAGTATTTT. It encodes CASSQAPRGATDTQYF.

The chain carries TRBV11-3 and TRBJ2-7; D gene unclear. Trimming took off 1 base at V and 1 base at J, with 11 bases between the two ends. Germline V CDR1 and CDR2: SGHNT, YENEEA. The CDR3 runs 15 residues. The CDR3 protein is CASSLGPLPSYEQYF. In DNA, the CDR3 is TGTGCCAGCAGCTTAGGTCCGCTCCCATCCTACGAGCAGTACTTC.

The chain carries TRBV7-9 and TRBJ2-7; TRBD1 agrees at 9 bases. The germline V gene has CDR1 SEHNR and CDR2 FQNEAQ (reference sequence). The CDR3 spans 13 residues. Losses at the gene ends were 4 bases for V and 4 bases for J; bases not matched to a gene: 2. CDR3 sequence: CASSSGTGYEQYF. CDR3 sequence (DNA): TGTGCCAGCAGCTCCGGGACAGGGTACGAGCAGTACTTC.

The chain couples TRBV5-5 to TRBJ2-7; no clear D gene. Germline CDR1 reads SGHKS; CDR2 reads YYEKEE (reference sequence). This CDR3 is built from 11 residues. The germline V and J ends were trimmed by 4 bases and 4 bases, with 6 bases remaining between them. CDR3 sequence: CASSQLYEQYF. The CDR3 DNA is TGTGCCAGCAGCCAGTTATACGAGCAGTACTTC.

CDR3 nucleotides: TGTGCCAGCAGCTTAGTTACGGGGGCGGGCGGGGAGCTGTTTTTT. It specifies CASSLVTGAGGELFF. The J gene is TRBJ2-2, the V gene TRBV7-2, with D possibly called TRBD1 or TRBD2 (6 bases each). The germline V gene has CDR1 SGHTA and CDR2 FQGNSA. This CDR3 comprises 15 residues. V dropped 1 base and J dropped 7 bases, with 13 bases sitting between them.

The chain recombines TRBV7-2 with TRBJ2-1; perhaps TRBD1 as D (5 bases). This CDR3 has 16 residues. The germline V gene encodes CDR1 SGHTA and CDR2 FQGNSA. Trimming removed 5 bases at V and 4 bases at J, with 18 bases between. The CDR3 protein is CASSQIWGDVYNEQFF. CDR3 nucleotide sequence: TGTGCCAGCAGCCAGATCTGGGGCGATGTTTACAATGAGCAGTTCTTC.

This clone occurred once. The chain links TRBV18 to TRBJ1-1; D gene uncertain. The CDR3 consists of 13 residues. The V end lost 1 base, the J end lost 1 base, and 4 bases lay between the germline ends. CDR1 KGHSH and CDR2 LQKENI come from the germline V gene. In DNA, the CDR3 is TGTGCCAGCTCACCACTGACGAACACTGAAGCTTTCTTT. Its translation is CASSPLTNTEAFF.

This sequence joins TRBV5-4 and TRBJ1-2, with 8 bases identical to TRBD1. The CDR3 covers 14 residues. Germline CDR1 reads SGHNT; CDR2 reads YYREEE (reference sequence). V lost 0 bases to trimming and J lost 7 bases; unmatched junction nucleotides: 5. This CDR3 reads CASSLGQGRIGYTF. CDR3 DNA sequence: TGTGCCAGCAGCTTGGGACAGGGGAGAATTGGCTACACCTTC.

The chain carries TRBV7-8 and TRBJ2-1, with TRBD2 matching over 14 bases. The CDR3 runs 15 residues. The germline V gene encodes CDR1 SGHVS and CDR2 FQNEAQ. Germline trimming cut 3 bases from V and 9 bases from J; bases unmatched to any gene: 4. CDR3 region: CASSLGLAGVGEQFF. For the CDR3, the DNA is TGTGCCAGCAGCTTGGGACTAGCGGGAGTGGGTGAGCAGTTCTTC.